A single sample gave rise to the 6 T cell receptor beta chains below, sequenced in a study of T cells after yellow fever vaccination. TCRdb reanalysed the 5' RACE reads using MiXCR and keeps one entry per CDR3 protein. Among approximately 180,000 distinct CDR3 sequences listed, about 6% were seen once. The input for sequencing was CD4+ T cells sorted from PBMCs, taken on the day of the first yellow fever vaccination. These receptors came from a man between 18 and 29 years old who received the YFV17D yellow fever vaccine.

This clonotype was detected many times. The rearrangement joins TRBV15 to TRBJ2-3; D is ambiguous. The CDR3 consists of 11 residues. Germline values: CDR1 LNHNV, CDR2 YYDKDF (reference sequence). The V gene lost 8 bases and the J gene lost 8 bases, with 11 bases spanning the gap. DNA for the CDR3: TGTGCCACCCCCAGACTCGTTACGCAGTATTTT. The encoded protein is CATPRLVTQYF.

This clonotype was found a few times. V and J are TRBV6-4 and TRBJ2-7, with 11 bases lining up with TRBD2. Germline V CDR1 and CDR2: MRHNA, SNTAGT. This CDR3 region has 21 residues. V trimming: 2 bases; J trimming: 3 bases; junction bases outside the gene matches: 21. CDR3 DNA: TGTGCCAGCAGTGACCCTTTTCGGCGTCGACTAGCGGGGATTCAGCACTACGAGCAGTACGTC. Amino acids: CASSDPFRRRLAGIQHYEQYV.

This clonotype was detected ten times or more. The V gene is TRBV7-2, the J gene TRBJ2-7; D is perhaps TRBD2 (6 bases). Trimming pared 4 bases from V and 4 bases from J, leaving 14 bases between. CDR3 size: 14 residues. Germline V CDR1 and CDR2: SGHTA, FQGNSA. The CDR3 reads CASSSSRRGYEQYF. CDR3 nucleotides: TGTGCCAGCAGCTCAAGCAGGCGGGGATACGAGCAGTACTTC.

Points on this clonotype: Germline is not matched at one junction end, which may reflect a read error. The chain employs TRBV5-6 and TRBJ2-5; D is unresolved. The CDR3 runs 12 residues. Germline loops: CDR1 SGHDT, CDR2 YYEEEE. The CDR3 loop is CAISFSQETQYF. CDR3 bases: TGTGCCATCAGCTTTAGCCAAGAGACCCAGTACTTC.

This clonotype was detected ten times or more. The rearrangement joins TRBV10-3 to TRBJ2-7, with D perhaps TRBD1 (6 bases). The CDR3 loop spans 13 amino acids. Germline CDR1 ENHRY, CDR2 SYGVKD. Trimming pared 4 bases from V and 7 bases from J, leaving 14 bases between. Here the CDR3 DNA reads TGTGCCATCAGTGCAGAGGGGGATGGGGAGCAGTACGTC. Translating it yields CAISAEGDGEQYV.

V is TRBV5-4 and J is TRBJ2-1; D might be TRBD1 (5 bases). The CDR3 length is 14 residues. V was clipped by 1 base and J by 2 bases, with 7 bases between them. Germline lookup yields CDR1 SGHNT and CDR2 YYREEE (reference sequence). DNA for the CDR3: TGTGCCAGCAGCTTGCAGGGCCCCTACAATGAGCAGTTCTTC. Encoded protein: CASSLQGPYNEQFF.